This is a list of T cell receptor beta chains from one sample in a study of T cell responses to AZD1222 COVID-19 vaccine. The repertoire was sequenced with immunoSEQ multiplex PCR; TCRdb's copy has only in-frame clones and lacks some. This table holds 100,000 to 150,000 clones, approximately 83% found once. The material sequenced was peripheral blood, taken on day 0 of AZD1222 vaccination. Every receptor here comes from an adult in good health. The CDR3 runs from the conserved cysteine through the conserved F or W. The order of the fields is V gene, D gene, J gene, clone size, CDR3 protein, CDR3 DNA. The D gene is left open where the match is weak. Only part of the rows carry a size: once, few, many, or a class if the clone is expanded.

TRBV6-5,TRBD2,TRBJ2-7,NA,CASIGGVYSEQYF,TGTGCCAGCATCGGGGGGGTTTATAGCGAGCAGTACTTC
TRBV19,NA,TRBJ2-3,NA,CASSSSSSTDTQYF,TGTGCCAGTAGTAGTTCTTCCAGCACAGATACGCAGTATTTT
TRBV2,TRBD1,TRBJ1-2,NA,CASTVDRGSYGYTF,TGTGCCAGCACCGTGGACAGGGGCAGCTATGGCTACACCTTC
TRBV2,TRBD1,TRBJ2-7,NA,CASLGQSYEQYF,TGTGCCAGCTTGGGACAGTCCTACGAGCAGTACTTC
TRBV7-8,TRBD1,TRBJ1-5,NA,CASSSRDRPYNQPQHF,TGTGCCAGCAGCTCCCGGGACAGGCCTTATAATCAGCCCCAGCATTTT
TRBV11-1,TRBD2,TRBJ2-1,NA,CASRLTSGGGNEQFF,TGTGCCAGCAGGTTAACTAGCGGGGGGGGCAATGAGCAGTTCTTC
TRBV30,NA,TRBJ1-4,NA,CAWSRANEKLFF,TGTGCCTGGAGTCGGGCTAATGAAAAACTGTTTTTT
TRBV2,TRBD1,TRBJ1-1,NA,CASRGQTGLTFF,TGTGCCAGCAGGGGGCAGACAGGGTTGACTTTCTTT
TRBV5-1,TRBD2,TRBJ2-1,NA,CASSLPTGLAGLSYNEQFF,TGCGCCAGCAGCTTACCCACTGGGCTAGCGGGCCTCTCCTACAATGAGCAGTTCTTC
TRBV27,TRBD1,TRBJ1-5,few,CASSGQAGDQPQHF,TGTGCCAGCAGTGGACAGGCGGGGGATCAGCCCCAGCATTTT
TRBV2,NA,TRBJ2-4,NA,CASRDGTVAKNIQYF,TGTGCCAGCAGGGATGGGACTGTAGCCAAAAACATTCAGTACTTC
TRBV27,NA,TRBJ2-1,NA,CASSLRDLVRDYNEQFF,TGTGCCAGCAGTCTCAGAGACCTGGTTCGGGACTACAATGAGCAGTTCTTC
TRBV11-2,TRBD2,TRBJ2-1,NA,CASSPGTSGAGEQFF,TGTGCCAGCAGCCCCGGGACTAGCGGTGCCGGTGAGCAGTTCTTC
TRBV5-4,TRBD1,TRBJ1-1,NA,CASSPGQGQGAFF,TGTGCCAGCAGCCCAGGACAGGGGCAGGGGGCTTTCTTT